These 18 T cell receptor beta chains originate from one sample sequenced in a study of blood T cells in healthy people across ages. Together with a sample-barcoded 5' primer, a J-beta primer mix was included in a second PCR lasting roughly 6 to 12 cycles. Each CDR3 protein is one row after TCRdb ran MiXCR on the 5' RACE reads. This sample has approximately 1,000,000 distinct CDR3 sequences, with 45% found just once. The specimen sequenced was blood. The receptors here all came from a woman aged 60-75 years in good health.

This chain uses TRBV27 with TRBJ2-3, with no clear D. From germline, CDR1 is MNHEY and CDR2 SMNVEV (reference sequence). The CDR3 has 14 amino acids. Trimming pared 0 bases from V and 4 bases from J, leaving 8 bases between. The CDR3 region is CASSLSGWADTQYF. CDR3 nucleotides: TGTGCCAGCAGTTTATCGGGCTGGGCAGATACGCAGTATTTT.

This clonotype occurred many times. The J gene is TRBJ2-7, the V gene TRBV7-8; 15 nucleotides line up with TRBD2. CDR3 length: 14 amino acids. The germline gives CDR1 SGHVS, CDR2 FQNEAQ. V trimming: 8 bases; J trimming: 4 bases; junction bases outside the gene matches: 3. CDR3 sequence: CASGGLAGGYEQYF. The CDR3, as DNA: TGTGCCAGCGGGGGACTAGCGGGAGGATACGAGCAGTACTTC.

The chain joins TRBV4-2 to TRBJ2-5; D is perhaps TRBD2 (6 bases). V lost 4 bases and J lost 5, with 17 bases in between. Germline lookup yields CDR1 LGHNA and CDR2 YNFKEQ. CDR3 length equals 15 residues. In DNA, the CDR3 is TGTGCCAGCAGCCCTTTATTTGGGGAGGTGGAGACCCAGTACTTC. Amino acids: CASSPLFGEVETQYF.

The chain recombines TRBV5-1 with TRBJ2-4; TRBD2 matches at 8 bases. TRBJ2-5 explains the end of the DNA better; the J call may be wrong. This CDR3 has 14 residues. CDR1 is SGHRS and CDR2 is YFSETQ in the germline V gene. The DNA of the CDR3 is TGCGCCAGCAGCTCCCGGACTAGCTTCGAGACCCAGTACTTC. Translated: CASSSRTSFETQYF.

This clonotype has a single count. The chain carries TRBV7-6 and TRBJ2-3; 9 bases align to TRBD1. With V trimmed by 8 bases and J by 5 bases, 8 bases remained unmatched. This CDR3 comprises 14 residues. Germline V gene data show CDR1 as SGHVS and CDR2 as FNYEAQ. CDR3 sequence: CASLPGQGLDTQYF. CDR3 coding DNA: TGTGCCAGCCTACCGGGACAGGGTCTAGATACGCAGTATTTT.

CDR3 in amino acids: CASNPGSRRGYTF. CDR3 nucleotides: TGTGCCAGCAATCCTGGGTCCCGGCGGGGCTACACCTTC. This chain uses TRBV5-5 with TRBJ1-2; D gene uncertain. Germline V lookup: CDR1 SGHKS, CDR2 YYEKEE (reference sequence). V shed 6 bases and J shed 8 bases, with 17 bases lying between them. CDR3 size: 13 residues.

The rearrangement joins TRBV5-1 to TRBJ2-7, with D perhaps TRBD1 (5 bases). The germline V gene encodes CDR1 SGHRS and CDR2 YFSETQ. Between the trimmed V and J ends, which lost 2 bases and 5 bases, there was a span of 11 bases. The CDR3 spans 13 residues. This chain's CDR3 is CASSFQGNDEQYF. In nucleotides, the CDR3 is TGCGCCAGCAGCTTTCAGGGTAACGACGAGCAGTACTTC.

The chain employs TRBV6-2 or TRBV6-3 and TRBJ2-3; TRBD2 matches at 10 bases. Germline CDR1 is MNHEY and CDR2 is SVGEGT. V lost 10 bases and J lost 2; bases outside the gene matches: 15. The CDR3 extends over 17 amino acids. For the CDR3, the DNA is TGTGCCATCCGGGACACTATAGCGGGAGGACACACAGATACGCAGTATTTT. This translates into CAIRDTIAGGHTDTQYF.

The chain employs TRBV24-1 and TRBJ1-4; D gene uncertain. Looked up from germline, CDR1 is KGHDR and CDR2 is SFDVKD. CDR3 length: 14 residues. Trimming removed 4 bases from V and 8 bases from J, with 13 bases in between. CDR3 amino acids: CATSDPRKGEKLFF. The CDR3 nucleotides are TGTGCCACCAGTGACCCCAGAAAGGGAGAAAAACTGTTTTTT.

The gene calls are TRBV7-9 and TRBJ2-6; 9 bases are a match to TRBD2. Germline assignment: CDR1 SEHNR and CDR2 FQNEAQ (reference sequence). The V segment lost 4 bases and the J segment 2 bases; nucleotides outside the gene matches: 15. CDR3 size: 20 residues. The CDR3 protein is CASSYPGASGNPAGANVLTF. CDR3 sequence (DNA): TGTGCCAGCAGCTACCCCGGGGCTAGCGGGAATCCTGCTGGGGCCAACGTCCTGACTTTC.

About this clonotype itself: A junction boundary mismatches the germline segment, possibly from a read error. The V call is TRBV4-1, the J call TRBJ2-4; tentative D call: TRBD2 (6 bases). CDR1 MGHRA and CDR2 YSYEKL come from the germline V gene. The CDR3 sequence is 16 residues long. The CDR3 region is CASGQDGGTRPKVSYF. The CDR3 coding sequence is TGCGCCAGCGGCCAAGATGGCGGGACTCGCCCAAAAGTGTCGTACTTC.

The sample holds a few counts of this clonotype. The V and J genes are TRBV4-2 and TRBJ2-1, with a possible D match to TRBD2 (6 bases). V was clipped by 1 base and J by 7 bases, with 14 bases between them. CDR1 and CDR2 from the germline V gene are LGHNA and YNFKEQ. This CDR3 has 15 residues. Written as DNA, the CDR3 is TGTGCCAGCAGCCAAGGATCGGGGAGGTTTAATGAGCAGTTCTTC. As protein: CASSQGSGRFNEQFF.

The table lists this clonotype with a few counts. This sequence joins TRBV29-1 and TRBJ2-1; 14 nucleotides line up with TRBD2. The V segment lost 1 base and the J segment 8 bases; nucleotides outside the gene matches: 7. Looked up from germline, CDR1 is SQVTM and CDR2 is ANQGSEA. The CDR3 length is 16 residues. The CDR3, as DNA: TGCAGCGTTGAAGGCGTAGGGACTAGCGGGAGCTATGAGCAGTTCTTC. It yields the protein CSVEGVGTSGSYEQFF.

The V and J genes are TRBV6-1 and TRBJ1-4; TRBD1 matches at 7 bases. The CDR3 has 16 residues. Per germline, CDR1 MNHNS and CDR2 SASEGT. The V segment lost 1 base and the J segment 8 bases; nucleotides outside the gene matches: 10. CDR3 sequence reads: CASSEGTGGGQEKLFF. DNA of the CDR3: TGTGCCAGCAGTGAAGGGACAGGCGGGGGGCAGGAAAAACTGTTTTTT.

This clonotype was seen many times. V is TRBV6-5 and J is TRBJ2-7, with 7 positions matching TRBD1. The ends lost 4 bases at V and 2 bases at J; junction bases unmatched: 5. The CDR3 has 14 residues. Germline V CDR1 and CDR2: MNHEY, SVGAGI. In DNA form, the CDR3 reads TGTGCCAGCAGTTTGACAGGGTTGACCTACGAGCAGTACTTC. Translated, it gives CASSLTGLTYEQYF.

This clonotype showed up just once. This chain uses TRBV7-8 with TRBJ2-4; TRBD1 agrees at 8 bases. With the DNA end fitting TRBJ2-7 better, the J assignment may be wrong. The CDR3 has 17 amino acids. The germline gives CDR1 SGHVS, CDR2 FQNEAQ. CDR3 in DNA: TGTGCCAGCAGCTCCTATGATATTTTCAGGGGGCCCTACGAGCAGTACTTC. Its translation is CASSSYDIFRGPYEQYF.

This clonotype was detected a few times. The chain is built from TRBV24-1 and TRBJ2-7; the match to TRBD1 covers 8 bases. V was clipped by 4 bases and J by 7 bases; unmatched bases: 8. Looked up from germline, CDR1 is KGHDR and CDR2 is SFDVKD. The CDR3 has 14 residues. Here the CDR3 reads CATSEMTGDNEQYF. The CDR3 DNA reads as TGTGCCACCAGTGAGATGACAGGGGACAATGAGCAGTACTTC.

Only one count was recorded for this clonotype. The chain has TRBV6-2 or TRBV6-3 and TRBJ2-4; D might be TRBD1 (6 bases). V lost 2 bases and J lost 13, with 18 bases in between. Germline lookup yields CDR1 MNHEY and CDR2 SVGEGT. CDR3 length equals 14 residues. The CDR3 coding sequence is TGTGCCAGCAGTTACGGGACAACGGATGGTGAGCAGTACTTC. Translation gives CASSYGTTDGEQYF.